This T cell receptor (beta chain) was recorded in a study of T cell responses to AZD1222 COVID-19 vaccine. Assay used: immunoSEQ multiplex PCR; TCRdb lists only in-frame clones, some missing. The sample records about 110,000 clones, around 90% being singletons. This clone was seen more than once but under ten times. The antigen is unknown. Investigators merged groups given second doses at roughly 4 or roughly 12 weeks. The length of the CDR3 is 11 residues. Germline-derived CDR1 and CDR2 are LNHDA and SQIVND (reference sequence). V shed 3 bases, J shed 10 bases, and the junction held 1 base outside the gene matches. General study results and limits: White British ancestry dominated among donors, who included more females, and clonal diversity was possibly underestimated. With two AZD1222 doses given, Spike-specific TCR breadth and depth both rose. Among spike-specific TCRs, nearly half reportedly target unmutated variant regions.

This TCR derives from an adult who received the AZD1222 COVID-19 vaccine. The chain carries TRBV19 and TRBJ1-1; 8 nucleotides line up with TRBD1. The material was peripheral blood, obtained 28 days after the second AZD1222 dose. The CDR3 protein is CASSMDRAAFF. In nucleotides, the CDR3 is TGTGCCAGTAGTATGGACAGGGCAGCTTTCTTT.